This TCR beta chain was captured in a study of blood T cell repertoires in COVID-19. Background on the study: Sites across the United States, Italy and Spain contributed samples from acute and convalescent COVID-19. T cells, B-cell-depleted T cells, or PBMCs supplied cDNA or gDNA.

The repertoire was sequenced with immunoSEQ multiplex PCR; TCRdb's copy has only in-frame clones and lacks some. This sample has over 100,000 clones, with less than 90% found just once. Participants were aged 18 to 89 years from around 25 US areas. Either two negative PCRs, clearance, or symptom resolution qualified Cohort 3 donors as recovered. Germline CDR1 SGHTA, CDR2 FQGTGA. Trimming pared 7 bases from V and 11 bases from J, leaving 26 bases between. The CDR3 is 15 residues long. The clonotype comes from a woman aged 25 to 39 who had recovered from COVID-19. The chain combines TRBV7-3 with TRBJ2-5, with D tentatively TRBD2 (5 bases). Sequencing used PBMCs or T cells enriched from blood (not recorded which). CDR3 in amino acids: CASTPLRPRAFMQYF. CDR3 DNA sequence: TGTGCCAGCACCCCCTTGCGGCCGAGGGCCTTCATGCAGTACTTC.